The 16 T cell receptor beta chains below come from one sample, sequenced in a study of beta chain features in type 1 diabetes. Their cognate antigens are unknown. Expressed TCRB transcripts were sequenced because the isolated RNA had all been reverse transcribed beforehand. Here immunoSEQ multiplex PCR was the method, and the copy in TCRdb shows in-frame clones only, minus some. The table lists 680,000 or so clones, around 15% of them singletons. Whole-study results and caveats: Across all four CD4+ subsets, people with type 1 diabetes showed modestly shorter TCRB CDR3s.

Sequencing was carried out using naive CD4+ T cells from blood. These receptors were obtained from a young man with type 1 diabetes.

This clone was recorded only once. The DNA for the CDR3 is TGTGCCAGCAGTGTGGGAGATCGGGCCCTCCACTTT. It is translated as CASSVGDRALHF. The chain links TRBV2 to TRBJ1-6; unclear D gene. Between the trimmed V and J ends, which lost 4 bases and 14 bases, there was a span of 12 bases. This CDR3 is built from 12 residues. Per the germline V gene, CDR1 is SNHLY and CDR2 is FYNNEI.

The CDR3 protein is CASSLAALTDTQYF. In nucleotides, the CDR3 is TGTGCCAGCAGCTTAGCCGCCCTCACAGATACGCAGTATTTT. V and J are TRBV7-9 and TRBJ2-3; D is ambiguous. The CDR3 consists of 14 residues. V dropped 0 bases and J dropped 2 bases, with 6 bases sitting between them. Germline CDR1 is SEHNR and CDR2 is FQNEAQ (reference sequence).

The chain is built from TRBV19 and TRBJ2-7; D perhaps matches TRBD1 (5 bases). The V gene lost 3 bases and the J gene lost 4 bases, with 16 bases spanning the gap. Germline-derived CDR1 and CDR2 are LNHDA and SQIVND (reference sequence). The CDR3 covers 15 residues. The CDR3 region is CASSIRVTEAYEQYF. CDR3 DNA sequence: TGTGCCAGTAGTATCCGAGTGACAGAGGCGTACGAGCAGTACTTC.

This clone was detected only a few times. CDR3 residues: CASSLVGGETQYF. As DNA, the CDR3 is TGTGCCAGCAGCTTAGTAGGAGGGGAGACCCAGTACTTC. The rearrangement links TRBV7-2 to TRBJ2-5, with a possible D match to TRBD2 (6 bases). The CDR3 is 13 amino acids. The germline V gene has CDR1 SGHTA and CDR2 FQGNSA. V was pared by 1 base and J by 5 bases, with 8 bases between.

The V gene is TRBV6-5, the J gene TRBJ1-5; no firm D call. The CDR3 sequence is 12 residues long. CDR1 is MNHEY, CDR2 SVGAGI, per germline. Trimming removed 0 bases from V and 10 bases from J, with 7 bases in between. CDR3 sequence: CASSYSEIPQHF. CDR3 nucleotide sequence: TGTGCCAGCAGTTACTCGGAGATCCCCCAGCATTTT.

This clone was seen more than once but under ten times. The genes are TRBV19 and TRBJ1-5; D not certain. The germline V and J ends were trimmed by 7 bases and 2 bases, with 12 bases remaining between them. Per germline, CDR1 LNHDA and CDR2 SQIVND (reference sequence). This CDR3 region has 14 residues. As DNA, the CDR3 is TGTGCCAGTATTAATAGGCCCGGCAATCAGCCCCAGCATTTT. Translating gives CASINRPGNQPQHF.

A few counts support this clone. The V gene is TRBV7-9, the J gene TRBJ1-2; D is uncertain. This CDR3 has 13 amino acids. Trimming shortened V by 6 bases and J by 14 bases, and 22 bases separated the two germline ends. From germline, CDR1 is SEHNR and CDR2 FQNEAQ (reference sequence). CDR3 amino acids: CASSSDGTMARTF. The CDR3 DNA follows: TGTGCCAGCAGTTCGGACGGAACTATGGCTAGAACCTTC.

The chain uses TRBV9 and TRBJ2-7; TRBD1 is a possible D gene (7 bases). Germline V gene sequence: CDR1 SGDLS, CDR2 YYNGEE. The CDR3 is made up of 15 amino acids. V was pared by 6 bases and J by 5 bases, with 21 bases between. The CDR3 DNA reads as TGTGCCAGCACCTCGGGCAGGGGGGCCAGGGACGAGCAGTACTTC. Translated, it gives CASTSGRGARDEQYF.

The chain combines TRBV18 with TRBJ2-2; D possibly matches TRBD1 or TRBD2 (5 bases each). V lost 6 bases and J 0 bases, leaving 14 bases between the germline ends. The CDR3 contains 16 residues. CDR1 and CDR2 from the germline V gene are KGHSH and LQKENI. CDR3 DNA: TGTGCCAGCTCCCCCTACTCGGGGCCGAACACCGGGGAGCTGTTTTTT. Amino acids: CASSPYSGPNTGELFF.

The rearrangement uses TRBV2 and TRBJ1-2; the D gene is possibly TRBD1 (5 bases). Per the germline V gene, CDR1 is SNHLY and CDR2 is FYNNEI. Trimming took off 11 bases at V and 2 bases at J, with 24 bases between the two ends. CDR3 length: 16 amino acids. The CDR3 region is CAELGVFGQSNYGYTF. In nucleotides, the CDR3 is TGTGCCGAGTTAGGGGTCTTTGGGCAGAGCAACTATGGCTACACCTTC.

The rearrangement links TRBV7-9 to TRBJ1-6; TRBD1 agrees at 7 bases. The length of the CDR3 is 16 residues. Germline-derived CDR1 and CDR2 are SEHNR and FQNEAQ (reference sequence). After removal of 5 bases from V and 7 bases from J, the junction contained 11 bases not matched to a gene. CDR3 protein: CASSPRRTGENSPLHF. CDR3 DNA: TGTGCCAGCAGCCCCCGCCGGACAGGAGAGAATTCACCCCTCCACTTT. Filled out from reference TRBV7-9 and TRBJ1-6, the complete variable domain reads DTGVSQNPRHKITKRGQNVTFRCDPISEHNRLYWYRQTLGQGPEFLTYFQNEAQLEKSRLLSDRFSAERPKGSFSTLEIQRTEQGDSAMYLCASSPRRTGENSPLHFGNGTRLTVT.

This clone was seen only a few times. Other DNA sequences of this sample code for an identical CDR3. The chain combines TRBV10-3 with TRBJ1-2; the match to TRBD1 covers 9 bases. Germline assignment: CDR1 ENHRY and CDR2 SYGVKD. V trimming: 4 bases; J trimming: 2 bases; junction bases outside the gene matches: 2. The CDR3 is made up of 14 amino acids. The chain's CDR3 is CAISGDRGNYGYTF. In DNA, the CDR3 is TGTGCCATCAGTGGCGACAGGGGGAACTATGGCTACACCTTC.

CDR3 in amino acids: CASSQDLAASSYEQYF. The DNA of the CDR3 is TGTGCCAGCAGCCAAGATCTAGCGGCCAGCTCCTACGAGCAGTACTTC. This chain links TRBV14 with TRBJ2-7; TRBD2 matches 7 bases. Trimming at V came to 0 bases and at J to 0 bases, leaving 5 bases not matched to a gene. CDR1 and CDR2 (germline): SGHDN, FVKESK. The CDR3 runs to 16 residues.

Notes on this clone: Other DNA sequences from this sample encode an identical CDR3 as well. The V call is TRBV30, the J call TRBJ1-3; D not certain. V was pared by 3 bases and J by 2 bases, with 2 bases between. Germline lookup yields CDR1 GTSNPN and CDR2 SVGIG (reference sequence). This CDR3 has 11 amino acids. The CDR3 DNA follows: TGTGCCTGGAGCCCTGGAAACACCATATATTTT. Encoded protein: CAWSPGNTIYF.

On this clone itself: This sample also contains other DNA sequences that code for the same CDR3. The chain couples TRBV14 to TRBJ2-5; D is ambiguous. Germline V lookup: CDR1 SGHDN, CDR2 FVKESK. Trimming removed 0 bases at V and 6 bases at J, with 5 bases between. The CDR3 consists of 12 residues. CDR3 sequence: CASSQDRKTQYF. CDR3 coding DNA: TGTGCCAGCAGCCAAGATAGGAAGACCCAGTACTTC.

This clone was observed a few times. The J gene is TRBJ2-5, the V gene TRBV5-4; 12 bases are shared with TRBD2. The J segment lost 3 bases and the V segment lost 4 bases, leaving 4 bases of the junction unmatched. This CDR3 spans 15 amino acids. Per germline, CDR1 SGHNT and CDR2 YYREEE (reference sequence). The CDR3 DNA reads TGTGCCAGCAGCAAAGGACTAGCGGGGAAAGAGACCCAGTACTTC. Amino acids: CASSKGLAGKETQYF.